A selection of T cell receptor beta chains follows, all from one sample in a study of T cells in Graves' hyperthyroidism and ophthalmopathy. TCRdb redid the calling of the multiplex PCR reads with MiXCR, one entry per CDR3 protein. The data show about 690,000 distinct CDR3 sequences, with about 18% seen just once and 15% to 17% held by the top ten. Sequencing was done on a sample of blood. The receptors stem from a man aged 50-60 years with Graves' hyperthyroidism. Each CDR3 is given with its conserved first and last residue. D genes are given only for firm matches. Not every row has a clone size; where given, it reads once, few, many or a size class.

j_call v_call clone_size d_call cdr3_nt cdr3_aa
TRBJ2-7 TRBV10-2 many . TGCGCCAGCAGGGACTTCGACTACGAGCAGTACTTC CASRDFDYEQYF
TRBJ2-7 TRBV7-9 few . TGTGCCAGCAGCCCTATCGGGTACGGCTACGAGCAGTACTTC CASSPIGYGYEQYF
TRBJ2-3 TRBV5-6 few . TGTGCCAGCAGCCTAAAGACAGACATCACAGATACGCAGTATTTT CASSLKTDITDTQYF
TRBJ2-7 TRBV27 few . TGTGCCAGCAGTTTGGGGCCCGAGAACTACGAGCAGTACTTC CASSLGPENYEQYF
TRBJ2-2 TRBV28 . . TGTGCCAGCTTGACGGGGATGAACACCGGGGAGCTGTTTTTT CASLTGMNTGELFF
TRBJ1-2 TRBV28 many . TGTGCCAGCAGTTTGCAGGAAAACTATGGCTACACCTTC CASSLQENYGYTF
TRBJ2-7 TRBV10-3 many TRBD1 TGTGCCATCAGTGGCTCCCGGGACAGGGCTCACGAGCAGTACTTC CAISGSRDRAHEQYF
TRBJ1-2 TRBV29-1 few . TGCAGCGTTGAAATAGAGGATAGCTATGGCTACACCTTC CSVEIEDSYGYTF
TRBJ2-1 TRBV2 many TRBD1 TGTGCCAGCAGACGAACCGGGACAGGGGGTAATGAGCAGTTCTTC CASRRTGTGGNEQFF
TRBJ1-1 TRBV7-9 many . TGTGCCAGCAGGGTTAGTAACACTGAAGCTTTCTTT CASRVSNTEAFF
TRBJ2-1 TRBV6-2/TRBV6-3 many . TGTGCCAGCAGACAGGGTTTCACGACCTACAATGAGCAGTTCTTC CASRQGFTTYNEQFF
TRBJ2-2 TRBV30 . TRBD2 TGTGCCACCCACGGGCTAGCGGGACCCGGGGAGCTGTTTTTT CATHGLAGPGELFF
TRBJ2-7 TRBV7-9 . TRBD1 TGTGCCAGCAGCTTAGACGCGACAGGGGGAGATGAGCAGTACTTC CASSLDATGGDEQYF
TRBJ2-5 TRBV3-1 few TRBD2 TGTGCCAGCAGCCAAGATTCTGAGACTAGCGGGAGAGAAGGGACCCAGTACTTC CASSQDSETSGREGTQYF
TRBJ2-3 TRBV7-3 many . TGTGCCAGCAGCTCGGGGTCACAAGATACGCAGTATTTT CASSSGSQDTQYF
TRBJ2-3 TRBV28 many TRBD2 TGTGCCAGCAGTCTGGACTACGGGCGGGAGGGCTCAGATACGCAGTATTTT CASSLDYGREGSDTQYF
TRBJ2-1 TRBV2 many TRBD2 TGTGCCAGCAGTGAAGGGTCTGGGACTAGCGGGAGTGGCTCCTACAATGAGCAGTTCTTC CASSEGSGTSGSGSYNEQFF
TRBJ1-1 TRBV29-1 few . TGCAGCGTGTCTACAGCTAATCAAGGTAGTTCAGCTTTCTTT CSVSTANQGSSAFF
TRBJ1-2 TRBV7-2 many . TGTGCCAGCAGCTTAATGGGCGACTATGGCTACACCTTC CASSLMGDYGYTF
TRBJ2-7 TRBV30 few TRBD1 TGTGCCTGGAGTCAATTACAGGGGGGCGAGCAGTACTTC CAWSQLQGGEQYF
TRBJ2-4 TRBV5-1 . . TGCGCCAGCAGCTTGGTCGAGCGGAACATTCAGTACTTC CASSLVERNIQYF
TRBJ2-1 TRBV7-2 few TRBD2 TGTGCCAGCAGCTTAGTTCATGGCGGGAGGGACCACGGTGAGCAGTTCTTC CASSLVHGGRDHGEQFF
TRBJ2-1 TRBV11-2 many . TGTGCCAGCAGCTACGCCCTACTCGTTAATGAGCAGTTCTTC CASSYALLVNEQFF
TRBJ1-1 TRBV28 . . TGTGCCAGCAAGTTAAAGGGCACTGAAGCTTTCTTT CASKLKGTEAFF
TRBJ2-7 TRBV3-1 . TRBD2 TGTGCCAGCAGCCAAGATAGAAGCGGGAGGGGGGTCAACGAGCAGTACTTC CASSQDRSGRGVNEQYF
TRBJ2-7 TRBV19 . TRBD2 TGTGCCAGTAGTAGGCGGGAGGTATCCTACGAGCAGTACTTC CASSRREVSYEQYF
TRBJ1-5 TRBV20-1 once TRBD1 TGCAGTGCTAGAACGGGACAGGGAACACGGAGCAATCAGCCCCAGCATTTT CSARTGQGTRSNQPQHF
TRBJ1-1 TRBV10-2 many . TGCGCCAGCAGTGGTTTAATCGGGGGAGTTACTGAAGCTTTCTTT CASSGLIGGVTEAFF
TRBJ2-5 TRBV7-2 many . TGTGCCAGCAGCTTAGGGGGTTACCAAGAGACCCAGTACTTC CASSLGGYQETQYF
TRBJ2-3 TRBV4-3 few TRBD2 TGCGCCAGCAGCCGCGAAGATTCGGGACTAGCTACCGATACGCAGTATTTT CASSREDSGLATDTQYF
TRBJ1-1 TRBV18 few . TGTGCCAGCTCACCAAGGAGACAGGTAACTGAAGCTTTCTTT CASSPRRQVTEAFF
TRBJ2-3 TRBV4-1 few TRBD2 TGCGCCAGCAGCCAAGATGCCGCAGGACTAGCGGGAGTTCGAAGCACAGATACGCAGTATTTT CASSQDAAGLAGVRSTDTQYF
TRBJ2-1 TRBV5-1 many TRBD1 TGCGCCAGCGGGACAGGGGGCGGGAATGAGCAGTTCTTC CASGTGGGNEQFF
TRBJ2-3 TRBV5-6 few TRBD1 TGTGCCAGCACCAACACAGGGGGTGGGACAGATACGCAGTATTTT CASTNTGGGTDTQYF
TRBJ2-7 TRBV19 . TRBD1 TGTGCCAGTAGTATCTCAGGGACAGATTTCTACGAGCAGTACTTC CASSISGTDFYEQYF
TRBJ1-6 TRBV7-2 many . TGTGCCAGCAGCGCAGCCCAAGGGAAGCCCCTCCACTTT CASSAAQGKPLHF
TRBJ2-5 TRBV9 many TRBD2 TGTGCCAGCAGCCCAGCTAGCGGGAGGGCCTATGGGGAGACCCAGTACTTC CASSPASGRAYGETQYF